These 26 T cell receptor beta chains share one sample of origin, sequenced in a study of T-cell memory formation after mild COVID-19. TCRdb analysed the 5' RACE reads with MiXCR anew, one entry per CDR3 protein. Of under 200,000 distinct CDR3 sequences detected, around 10% appear once; the ten largest clones hold about 3.8%. Sequences were obtained from PBMCs or a T cell subset sorted from them (not recorded which). These receptor sequences come from a man aged 18 to 29 who had mild COVID-19 (a few samples of this study predate the infection). Cell type and time point are not known.

This clonotype was observed many times. The genes are TRBV12-3 or TRBV12-4 and TRBJ1-5, with 9 positions matching TRBD1. After removal of 5 bases from V and 4 bases from J, the junction contained 6 bases not matched to a gene. CDR3 length equals 15 residues. This CDR3 is CASSPDGTGNQPQHF. For the CDR3, the DNA is TGTGCCAGCAGTCCAGACGGGACAGGGAATCAGCCCCAGCATTTT.

This clonotype has a count of ten or more. The V call is TRBV6-5, the J call TRBJ1-5; D not certain. The CDR3 extends over 15 amino acids. V was trimmed by 6 bases and J by 0 bases, leaving 12 bases between them. CDR1 is MNHEY, CDR2 SVGAGI, per germline. For the CDR3, the DNA is TGTGCCAGCAGGTACCGAGTGAATAGCAATCAGCCCCAGCATTTT. Translated, it gives CASRYRVNSNQPQHF.

This clonotype was counted only a few times. The V and J genes are TRBV5-1 and TRBJ2-5; no definite D call. The CDR3 runs to 13 residues. V shed 2 bases and J shed 1 base, with 6 bases lying between them. The germline V gene has CDR1 SGHRS and CDR2 YFSETQ. This chain's CDR3 is CASSFTPQETQYF. In nucleotides, the CDR3 is TGCGCCAGCAGCTTTACCCCCCAAGAGACCCAGTACTTC.

The rearrangement uses TRBV5-1 and TRBJ1-6; D remains unclear. The ends were cut back, 1 base at V and 9 bases at J, with 8 bases in the middle. The CDR3 totals 13 residues. The germline V gene has CDR1 SGHRS and CDR2 YFSETQ. CDR3 region: CASSLRRISPLHF. The CDR3 nucleotides are TGCGCCAGCAGCTTGCGACGGATTTCACCCCTCCACTTT.

This clonotype came up a few times. The chain links TRBV4-3 to TRBJ2-3, with TRBD1 matching over 8 bases. Germline V lookup: CDR1 LGHNA, CDR2 YSLEER. With V trimmed by 0 bases and J by 3 bases, 5 bases remained unmatched. This CDR3 region has 16 residues. CDR3 nucleotide sequence: TGCGCCAGCAGCCAAGATCGAGGACAGGGAACAGATACGCAGTATTTT. This gives the protein CASSQDRGQGTDTQYF.

The table lists this clonotype with a few counts. The rearrangement links TRBV6-2 or TRBV6-3 to TRBJ2-1; 7 bases agree with TRBD1. J lost 12 bases, V lost 5 bases, and 10 bases had no gene match. This CDR3 spans 13 amino acids. Germline loops: CDR1 MNHEY, CDR2 SVGEGT. CDR3: CASSPTGDGTQFF. The CDR3 DNA sequence: TGTGCCAGCAGTCCCACAGGGGATGGGACGCAGTTCTTC.

This clonotype was counted many times. The chain joins TRBV20-1 to TRBJ1-1; TRBD1 is a possible D gene (6 bases). The CDR3 loop spans 12 amino acids. V dropped 2 bases and J dropped 4 bases, with 8 bases sitting between them. Germline assignment: CDR1 DFQATT and CDR2 SNEGSKA (reference sequence). The CDR3 nucleotides read TGCAGTGCTAGACAGGGGTTCACTGAAGCTTTCTTT. It codes for CSARQGFTEAFF.

The rearrangement joins TRBV5-5 to TRBJ1-2; D might be TRBD1 (5 bases). This CDR3 is built from 15 residues. Deletions cut 0 bases from V and 4 bases from J, with 13 bases between. Germline-derived CDR1 and CDR2 are SGHKS and YYEKEE (reference sequence). The CDR3: CASSLGQNEGYGYTF. For the CDR3, the DNA is TGTGCCAGCAGCTTGGGACAGAATGAAGGCTATGGCTACACCTTC.

This clonotype has only a few counts. V usage is TRBV19 and J usage is TRBJ1-3; no clear D. CDR1 and CDR2 from the germline V gene are LNHDA and SQIVND (reference sequence). The CDR3 spans 14 residues. Trimming took off 3 bases at V and 1 base at J, with 7 bases between the two ends. The CDR3 spells CASSIRTSGNTIYF. Here the CDR3 DNA reads TGTGCCAGTAGTATCCGAACTTCTGGAAACACCATATATTTT.

This rearrangement joins TRBV6-5 to TRBJ1-1; D unclear. This CDR3 has 15 residues. The germline V and J ends were trimmed by 5 bases and 5 bases, with 18 bases remaining between them. Germline CDR1 is MNHEY and CDR2 is SVGAGI. In DNA form, the CDR3 reads TGTGCCAGCAGTCACCGAGGAGGGAAGAATACTGAAGCTTTCTTT. As protein: CASSHRGGKNTEAFF.

The V and J genes are TRBV24-1 and TRBJ2-6, with no clear D. Per the germline V gene, CDR1 is KGHDR and CDR2 is SFDVKD. The CDR3 contains 13 residues. V lost 4 bases and J lost 4, with 4 bases in between. The CDR3 DNA reads TGTGCCACCAGTGAGGCAGGGGCCAACGTCCTGACTTTC. Translation gives CATSEAGANVLTF.

The chain couples TRBV6-5 to TRBJ2-6; D unresolved. Germline-derived CDR1 and CDR2 are MNHEY and SVGAGI. The CDR3 covers 14 residues. V was trimmed by 3 bases and J by 0 bases, leaving 3 bases between them. The CDR3 sequence is CASSYNSGANVLTF. Here the CDR3 DNA reads TGTGCCAGCAGTTATAACTCTGGGGCCAACGTCCTGACTTTC.

This clonotype has at least ten counts. This rearrangement joins TRBV12-3 or TRBV12-4 to TRBJ2-5; the D gene is possibly TRBD2 (5 bases). Trimming shortened V by 3 bases and J by 7 bases, and 12 bases separated the two germline ends. CDR3 length: 13 amino acids. CDR3 protein: CASSLYGGGTQYF. For the CDR3, the DNA is TGTGCCAGCAGTTTGTACGGAGGAGGGACCCAGTACTTC.

This clonotype was detected only a few times. The V call is TRBV9, the J call TRBJ1-2; D remains unclear. The CDR3 spans 14 residues. The germline V and J ends were trimmed by 4 bases and 8 bases, with 18 bases remaining between them. Germline CDR1 SGDLS, CDR2 YYNGEE. The CDR3 nucleotides are TGTGCCAGCAGCCCGACTGGGGAGCCGGGAGGCTACACCTTC. Encoded protein: CASSPTGEPGGYTF.

The sample holds a few counts of this clonotype. The chain links TRBV19 to TRBJ2-3; TRBD2 agrees at 7 bases. Unmatched junction bases numbered 5, after V lost 5 bases and J lost 3 bases. CDR1 is LNHDA, CDR2 SQIVND, per germline (reference sequence). CDR3 length: 14 residues. The CDR3 DNA follows: TGTGCCAGTAGTCGGGGGGTTATGACAGATACGCAGTATTTT. It is translated as CASSRGVMTDTQYF.

This clonotype appeared a few times. The chain carries TRBV7-7 and TRBJ2-5, with D perhaps matching TRBD2 (5 bases). Germline V gene lookup returns CDR1 SSHAT and CDR2 FNYEAQ (reference sequence). Trimming took 3 bases from V and 6 from J, leaving 11 bases between them. The CDR3 has 13 amino acids. The CDR3 region is CASSLRGKQTQYF. The CDR3 DNA reads TGTGCCAGCAGCTTGAGAGGGAAACAGACCCAGTACTTC.

This clonotype appeared a few times. The rearrangement links TRBV7-9 to TRBJ2-1; D is uncertain. With 5 bases removed from V and 5 bases from J, the gap between germline ends came to 7 bases. Germline assignment: CDR1 SEHNR and CDR2 FQNEAQ (reference sequence). This CDR3 spans 12 amino acids. Here the CDR3 reads CASSLQDNEQFF. The CDR3 DNA reads TGTGCCAGCAGCCTTCAGGACAATGAGCAGTTCTTC.

This clonotype was found a few times. The chain employs TRBV5-1 and TRBJ2-2; 7 nucleotides line up with TRBD2. The length of the CDR3 is 18 residues. Trimming at V came to 2 bases and at J to 1 base, leaving 11 bases not matched to a gene. CDR1 is SGHRS, CDR2 YFSETQ, per germline. CDR3 in amino acids: CASSLVDGGGLNTGELFF. The CDR3 bases are TGCGCCAGCAGCTTAGTGGACGGCGGGGGACTGAACACCGGGGAGCTGTTTTTT. Full variable domain (rest looked up from reference TRBV5-1 and TRBJ2-2): KAGVTQTPRYLIKTRGQQVTLSCSPISGHRSVSWYQQTPGQGLQFLFEYFSETQRNKGNFPGRFSGRQFSNSRSEMNVSTLELGDSALYLCASSLVDGGGLNTGELFFGEGSRLTVL.

As DNA, the CDR3 is TGTGCCAGCAGCCGAAGAGCGGCCCGCCTTGAGATGAACACTGAAGCTTTCTTT. Translating it yields CASSRRAARLEMNTEAFF. The chain carries TRBV3-1 and TRBJ1-1; D not certain. There are 18 residues in the CDR3. CDR1 is LGHDT, CDR2 YNNKEL, per germline (reference sequence). Trimming took 4 bases from V and 0 from J, leaving 21 bases between them.

The CDR3 region is CAWSVDLVHEQYF. The CDR3 coding sequence is TGTGCCTGGAGTGTGGATCTGGTCCACGAGCAGTACTTC. This chain connects TRBV30 to TRBJ2-7; D uncertain. CDR1 is GTSNPN and CDR2 is SVGIG in the germline V gene (reference sequence). Trimming pared 0 bases from V and 5 bases from J, leaving 11 bases between. The CDR3 extends over 13 amino acids.

This clonotype has a handful of counts. V gene TRBV15 combines with J gene TRBJ2-2; 9 nucleotides align to TRBD2. Germline CDR1 LNHNV, CDR2 YYDKDF (reference sequence). The length of the CDR3 is 18 residues. Trimming cost V 0 bases and J 1 base; bases outside gene matches: 6. CDR3 in DNA: TGTGCCACCAGCAGAGAGGCCCCGACTAGCGGGAACACCGGGGAGCTGTTTTTT. Translation: CATSREAPTSGNTGELFF.

This clonotype appeared many times. The chain has TRBV29-1 and TRBJ2-3; TRBD2 might be the D (6 bases). Trimming left V 4 bases short and J 0 bases short, with 11 bases between. In germline, CDR1 is SQVTM, CDR2 ANQGSEA. The CDR3 is 14 residues long. This CDR3 reads CSVVGGVSTDTQYF. The CDR3 DNA is TGCAGCGTTGTAGGAGGGGTTAGCACAGATACGCAGTATTTT.

The sample holds a few counts of this clonotype. The J gene is TRBJ1-5, the V gene TRBV19, with TRBD1 matching over 9 bases. After removal of 9 bases from V and 6 bases from J, the junction contained 6 bases not matched to a gene. The germline gives CDR1 LNHDA, CDR2 SQIVND (reference sequence). This CDR3 contains 13 residues. In nucleotides, the CDR3 is TGTGCCAGCCGTGACAGGGGGAGTCAGCCCCAGCATTTT. Translated: CASRDRGSQPQHF.

The sample holds many counts of this clonotype. This chain links TRBV10-1 with TRBJ2-5, with D maybe TRBD2 (5 bases). Trimming took off 6 bases at V and 6 bases at J, with 20 bases between the two ends. The CDR3 spans 15 residues. CDR1 WNHNN and CDR2 SYGVQD come from the germline V gene (reference sequence). For the CDR3, the DNA is TGCGCCAGCAGATCTGCGGACGGCGACTACAAGACCCAGTACTTC. This codes for CASRSADGDYKTQYF.

Many counts were recorded for this clonotype. The chain couples TRBV4-2 to TRBJ2-5, with 10 nucleotides matching TRBD2. The germline V gene encodes CDR1 LGHNA and CDR2 YNFKEQ. V lost 4 bases, J lost 5 bases, and 10 bases stayed unmatched. The CDR3 has 16 amino acids. The CDR3 coding sequence is TGTGCCAGCAGCCGCCCCCCGGGACTAGCGAACGAGACCCAGTACTTC. Protein sequence: CASSRPPGLANETQYF.

This clonotype has ten or more counts. The V and J genes are TRBV20-1 and TRBJ2-7; no firm D call. Germline-derived CDR1 and CDR2 are DFQATT and SNEGSKA (reference sequence). Trimming took 4 bases from V and 6 from J, leaving 10 bases between them. This CDR3 spans 11 amino acids. CDR3 nucleotide sequence: TGCAGTGCTAAGTCGGGTTTCGAGCAGTACGTC. It specifies CSAKSGFEQYV.